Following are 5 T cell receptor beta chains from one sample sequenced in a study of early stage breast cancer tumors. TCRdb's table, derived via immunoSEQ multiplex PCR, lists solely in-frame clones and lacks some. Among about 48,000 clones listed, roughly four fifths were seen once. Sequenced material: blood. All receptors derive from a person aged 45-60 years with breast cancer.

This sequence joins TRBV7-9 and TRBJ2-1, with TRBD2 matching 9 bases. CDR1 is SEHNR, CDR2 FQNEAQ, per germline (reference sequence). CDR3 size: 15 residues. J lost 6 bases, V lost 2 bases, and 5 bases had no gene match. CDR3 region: CASSLRGLAGNEQFF. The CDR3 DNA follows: TGTGCCAGCAGCTTAAGGGGACTAGCCGGCAATGAGCAGTTCTTC.

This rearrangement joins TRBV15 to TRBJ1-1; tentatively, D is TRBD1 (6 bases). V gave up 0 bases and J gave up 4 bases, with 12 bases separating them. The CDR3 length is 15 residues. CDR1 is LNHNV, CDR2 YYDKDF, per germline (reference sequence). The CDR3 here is CATSRDFRGSTEAFF. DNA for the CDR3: TGTGCCACCAGCAGAGATTTCAGGGGAAGCACTGAAGCTTTCTTT.

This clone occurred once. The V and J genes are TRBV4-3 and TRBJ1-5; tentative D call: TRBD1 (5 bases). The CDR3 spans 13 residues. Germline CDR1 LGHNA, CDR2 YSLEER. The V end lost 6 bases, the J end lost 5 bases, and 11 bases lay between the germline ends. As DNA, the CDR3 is TGCGCCAGCAGTGTAGGGGAAGATCAGCCCCAGCATTTT. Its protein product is CASSVGEDQPQHF.

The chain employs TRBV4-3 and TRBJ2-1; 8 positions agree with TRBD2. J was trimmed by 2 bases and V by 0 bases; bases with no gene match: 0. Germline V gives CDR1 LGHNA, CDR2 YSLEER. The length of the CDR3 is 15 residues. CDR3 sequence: CASSQDGGAYNEQFF. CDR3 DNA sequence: TGCGCCAGCAGCCAAGACGGGGGGGCCTACAATGAGCAGTTCTTC.

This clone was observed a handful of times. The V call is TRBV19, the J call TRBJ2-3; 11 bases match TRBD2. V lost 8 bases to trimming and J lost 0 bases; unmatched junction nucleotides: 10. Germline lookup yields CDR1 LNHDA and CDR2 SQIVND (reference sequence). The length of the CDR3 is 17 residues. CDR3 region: CASSLPGLADSTDTQYF. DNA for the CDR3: TGTGCCAGTTCTTTACCGGGACTAGCGGATAGCACAGATACGCAGTATTTT.